One sample yielded the 5 T cell receptor beta chains listed below, sequenced in a study of beta chain features in type 1 diabetes. TCRB transcripts that were expressed got sequenced, as all of the isolated RNA had been reverse transcribed. Generated by immunoSEQ multiplex PCR, the TCRdb table keeps only in-frame clones and is missing some. The sample has 130,000 to 150,000 clones, about 10% seen once. The sample was naive CD4+ T cells from blood. Source of these receptors: a man aged 18 to 30 in good health.

This clone was seen more than once but under ten times. The CDR3 nucleotides are TGTGCCAGCAGCCAAGATCGTTCCCTTGCCAGGGCCGGGGAGCTGTTTTTT. Amino acids: CASSQDRSLARAGELFF. The chain couples TRBV4-2 to TRBJ2-2, with D possibly being TRBD1 (5 bases). The CDR3 extends over 17 amino acids. With 0 bases removed from V and 6 bases from J, the gap between germline ends came to 17 bases. Germline CDR1 reads LGHNA; CDR2 reads YNFKEQ.

This clone was seen only a few times. The V gene is TRBV28, the J gene TRBJ1-5; TRBD1 is a possible D gene (5 bases). The V gene's germline CDR1 is MDHEN and CDR2 SYDVKM. This CDR3 is 14 amino acids long. The ends were cut back, 6 bases at V and 6 bases at J, with 15 bases in the middle. The CDR3 DNA reads TGTGCCAGCAGCTGGGGCAGGGCGGTTCAGCCCCAGCATTTT. Protein: CASSWGRAVQPQHF.

The rearrangement joins TRBV7-9 to TRBJ2-2, with 7 bases lining up with TRBD1. CDR1 and CDR2 (germline): SEHNR, FQNEAQ (reference sequence). The CDR3 sequence is 16 residues long. J was trimmed by 4 bases and V by 2 bases; bases with no gene match: 7. CDR3 nucleotides: TGTGCCAGCAGCTTACACAGGGGAGAGGGCACCGGGGAGCTGTTTTTT. As protein: CASSLHRGEGTGELFF.

V and J are TRBV6-5 and TRBJ2-2; D is uncertain. The CDR3 sequence is 16 residues long. Per the germline V gene, CDR1 is MNHEY and CDR2 is SVGAGI. Trimming shortened V by 2 bases and J by 3 bases, and 13 bases separated the two germline ends. The CDR3 coding sequence is TGTGCCAGCAGTTACGACCAGCGCAGTGACACCGGGGAGCTGTTTTTT. Its protein product is CASSYDQRSDTGELFF.

This clone came up a few times. This sequence joins TRBV9 and TRBJ2-2, with D hard to call. V was clipped by 4 bases and J by 9 bases, with 16 bases between them. CDR1 is SGDLS and CDR2 is YYNGEE in the germline V gene. CDR3 length: 14 residues. CDR3: CASSPEAHPRELFF. CDR3 nucleotide sequence: TGTGCCAGCAGCCCCGAGGCGCACCCCCGGGAGCTGTTTTTT.